This T cell receptor beta chain came from a study of T cell changes during pregnancy in multiple sclerosis. Using immunoSEQ multiplex PCR, the repertoire was profiled, and TCRdb retains in-frame clones only, with some absent. This repertoire shows 90,000 to 120,000 clones, approximately 89% found once; its top ten account for about 3%. The CDR3 consists of 12 residues. V was pared by 3 bases and J by 7 bases, with 10 bases between. In germline, CDR1 is SNHLY, CDR2 FYNNEI. Here the sequenced sample was peripheral blood, taken after pregnancy. The chain couples TRBV2 to TRBJ2-7, with D possibly matching TRBD1 (5 bases). The sequence was obtained from a female donor with multiple sclerosis, enrolled in a pregnancy study. The CDR3 region is CASSETAVEQYF. DNA of the CDR3: TGTGCCAGCAGTGAGACAGCTGTGGAGCAGTACTTC.